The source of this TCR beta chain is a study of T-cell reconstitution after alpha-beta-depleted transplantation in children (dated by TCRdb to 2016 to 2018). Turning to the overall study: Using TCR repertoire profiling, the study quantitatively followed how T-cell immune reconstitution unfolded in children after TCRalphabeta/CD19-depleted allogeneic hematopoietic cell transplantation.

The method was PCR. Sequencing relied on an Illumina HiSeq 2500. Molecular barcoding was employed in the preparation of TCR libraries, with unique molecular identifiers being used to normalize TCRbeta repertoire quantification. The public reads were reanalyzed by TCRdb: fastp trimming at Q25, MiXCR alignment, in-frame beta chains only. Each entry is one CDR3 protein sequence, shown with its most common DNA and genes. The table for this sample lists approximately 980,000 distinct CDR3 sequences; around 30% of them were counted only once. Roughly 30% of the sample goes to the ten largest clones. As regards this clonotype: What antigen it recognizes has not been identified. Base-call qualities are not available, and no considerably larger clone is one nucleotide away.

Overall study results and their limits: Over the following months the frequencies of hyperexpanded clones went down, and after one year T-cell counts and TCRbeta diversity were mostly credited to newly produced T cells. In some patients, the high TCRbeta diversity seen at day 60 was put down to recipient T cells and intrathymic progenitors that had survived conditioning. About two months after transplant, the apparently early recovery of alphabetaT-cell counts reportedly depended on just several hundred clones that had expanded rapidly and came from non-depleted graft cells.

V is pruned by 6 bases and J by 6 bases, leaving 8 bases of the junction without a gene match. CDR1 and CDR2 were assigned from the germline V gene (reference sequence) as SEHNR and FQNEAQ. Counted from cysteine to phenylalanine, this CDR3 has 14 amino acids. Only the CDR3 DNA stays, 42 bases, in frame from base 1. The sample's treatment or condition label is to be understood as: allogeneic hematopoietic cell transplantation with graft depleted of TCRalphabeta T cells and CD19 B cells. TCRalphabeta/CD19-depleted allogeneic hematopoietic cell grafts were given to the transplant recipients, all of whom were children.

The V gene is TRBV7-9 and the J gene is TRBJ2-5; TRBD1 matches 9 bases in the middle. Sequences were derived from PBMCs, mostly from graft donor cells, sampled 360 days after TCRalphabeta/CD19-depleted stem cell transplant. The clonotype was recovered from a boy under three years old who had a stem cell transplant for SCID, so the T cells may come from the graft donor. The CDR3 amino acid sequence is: CASSTGGRGQTQYF. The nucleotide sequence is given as TGTGCCAGCAGTACAGGGGGCCGGGGTCAGACCCAGTACTTC. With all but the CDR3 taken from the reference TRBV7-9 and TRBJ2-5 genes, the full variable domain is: DTGVSQNPRHKITKRGQNVTFRCDPISEHNRLYWYRQTLGQGPEFLTYFQNEAQLEKSRLLSDRFSAERPKGSFSTLEIQRTEQGDSAMYLCASSTGGRGQTQYFGPGTRLLVL.